A selection of T cell receptor beta chains follows, all from one sample in a study of identical twins. TCRdb ran MiXCR on the 5' RACE reads and lists one entry per CDR3 protein. The sample contains 200,000 to 250,000 distinct CDR3 sequences, roughly 7% of which appear only once. This sample also belongs to another study, concerning yellow fever vaccine responses in identical twins.

The specimen sequenced was memory (CD45RO+) T cells sorted from blood. The receptors were gathered from a young woman in good health. Each CDR3 is given without its conserved first and last residue. The D gene is left open where the match is weak.

D gene,V gene,J gene,CDR3 protein
.,TRBV12-3/TRBV12-4,TRBJ1-5,ASSFPGMSNQPQH
.,TRBV6-2/TRBV6-3,TRBJ2-6,ASRQGWINSGANVLT
.,TRBV15,TRBJ2-2,ATSRDLRDGELF
TRBD2,TRBV10-3,TRBJ2-2,AISQQPGLAGVNTGELF
TRBD2,TRBV5-8,TRBJ2-2,ASRFSGTNTGELF
TRBD1,TRBV7-9,TRBJ2-1,ASSLPFRTGVGDEQF
.,TRBV20-1,TRBJ2-3,SARTAGTYLSTDTQY
TRBD2,TRBV3-1,TRBJ2-5,ASSPRSGAGGIETQY
TRBD2,TRBV12-3/TRBV12-4,TRBJ2-7,ASSYTSGLGEQY
TRBD1,TRBV28,TRBJ1-1,ASSRQGMGTEAF
.,TRBV14,TRBJ1-1,ASSPVGLNTEAF
.,TRBV9,TRBJ2-7,ASSAGLIPPYEQY
TRBD2,TRBV5-1,TRBJ2-4,ASSLAVTSGTRQNIQY
.,TRBV10-3,TRBJ2-2,AISGAQLNTGELF
.,TRBV18,TRBJ2-3,ASSTAQGPWRDTQY
TRBD2,TRBV15,TRBJ2-3,ATSRASLAGGVHATDTQY
.,TRBV7-9,TRBJ1-1,ASSHATPETEAF
TRBD2,TRBV2,TRBJ2-1,ASSLQRGGNEQF
.,TRBV5-1,TRBJ1-4,ASSLGIQGSREKLF
TRBD2,TRBV20-1,TRBJ2-7,SARGERERGEQY